The 25 T cell receptor beta chains reported below all come from one sample, sequenced in a study of regulatory T cells in long-lasting Graves disease. According to the study, TCR beta libraries were built with iRepertoire HTBI primers and CDR3-region Arm-PCR. TCRdb recomputed calls from the multiplex PCR reads with MiXCR, one row per CDR3 protein. The table has approximately 540,000 distinct CDR3 sequences, 12% seen once. The time point was: newly diagnosed GD, antithyroid drugs for less than 3 months. There was RNA extracted from PBMCs, and the TCR library was made from it. In addition, the sample was reused for a study of T cells in Graves' hyperthyroidism and ophthalmopathy.

Sequencing was performed on peripheral blood mononuclear cells (PBMCs), taken at new diagnosis, from a patient treated with antithyroid drugs. The source is a woman aged 25 to 39 with Graves disease.

The table lists this clonotype with many counts. This sequence joins TRBV12-3 or TRBV12-4 and TRBJ1-1; D ambiguous. The germline V and J ends were trimmed by 2 bases and 4 bases, with 11 bases remaining between them. CDR3 length equals 14 residues. The CDR3 loop reads CASSLSFGGTEAFF. CDR3 DNA: TGTGCCAGCAGTTTAAGTTTCGGAGGCACTGAAGCTTTCTTT.

The table lists this clonotype with a few counts. The chain uses TRBV9 and TRBJ2-7; TRBD2 matches at 7 bases. Per the germline V gene, CDR1 is SGDLS and CDR2 is YYNGEE. V trimming: 0 bases; J trimming: 5 bases; junction bases outside the gene matches: 5. The CDR3 runs 14 residues. The CDR3 region is CASSVGPRGDEQYF. CDR3 DNA: TGTGCCAGCAGCGTAGGCCCTCGGGGGGACGAGCAGTACTTC.

This clonotype was counted between two and nine times. This chain joins TRBV7-9 and TRBJ2-5; a possible D gene is TRBD1 (5 bases). Looked up from germline, CDR1 is SEHNR and CDR2 is FQNEAQ (reference sequence). The CDR3 contains 15 residues. V was pared by 2 bases and J by 5 bases, with 15 bases between. The CDR3, as DNA: TGTGCCAGCAGCTTATATCAGGGTGGGTTGGAGACCCAGTACTTC. Encoded protein: CASSLYQGGLETQYF. The complete variable domain, with remaining parts taken from reference TRBV7-9 and TRBJ2-5, reads DTGVSQNPRHKITKRGQNVTFRCDPISEHNRLYWYRQTLGQGPEFLTYFQNEAQLEKSRLLSDRFSAERPKGSFSTLEIQRTEQGDSAMYLCASSLYQGGLETQYFGPGTRLLVL.

Only a few counts were recorded for this clonotype. This chain joins TRBV7-7 and TRBJ2-6, with D unclear. Trimming cost V 5 bases and J 4 bases, with 12 bases left between them. The CDR3 consists of 15 residues. Germline loops: CDR1 SSHAT, CDR2 FNYEAQ (reference sequence). This CDR3 is CASSPRSTGANVLTF. In nucleotides, the CDR3 is TGTGCCAGCAGCCCGCGTTCCACGGGGGCCAACGTCCTGACTTTC.

As to this clonotype: This may stem from a read error, because a much larger clone lies one nucleotide away. V is TRBV29-1 and J is TRBJ2-5; 9 nucleotides agree with TRBD2. The CDR3 sequence is 12 residues long. CDR1 and CDR2 from the germline V gene are SQVTM and ANQGSEA. The CDR3 DNA follows: TGCGGCGGAGGACTAGCGAAAGAGACCCAGTACTTC. Its protein product is CGGGLAKETQYF.

On this clonotype: A much larger clone sits a single nucleotide away, making a read error possible. The rearrangement uses TRBV12-3 or TRBV12-4 and TRBJ1-4; 9 nucleotides align to TRBD1. The CDR3 sequence is 15 residues long. In DNA, the CDR3 is TGTGCCAGCAGTTGGAGGACAGGGGAGAGGGAAAAACCGTTTTTT. Its protein product is CASSWRTGEREKPFF.

This clonotype was detected ten times or more. This chain connects TRBV28 to TRBJ2-7; 7 nucleotides match TRBD2. This CDR3 is built from 12 residues. Germline CDR1 reads MDHEN; CDR2 reads SYDVKM. V trimming: 6 bases; J trimming: 2 bases; junction bases outside the gene matches: 1. CDR3 DNA sequence: TGTGCCAGCAGGAGCGGGGCCTACGAGCAGTACTTC. Protein: CASRSGAYEQYF.

This clonotype came up many times. The V and J genes are TRBV19 and TRBJ1-1, with D possibly TRBD1 on 6 matching bases. The CDR3 consists of 14 residues. The germline V and J ends were trimmed by 6 bases and 0 bases, with 11 bases remaining between them. The germline V gene has CDR1 LNHDA and CDR2 SQIVND (reference sequence). The CDR3 is CASRWDTMNTEAFF. CDR3 sequence (DNA): TGTGCCAGTAGATGGGACACCATGAACACTGAAGCTTTCTTT.

The chain carries TRBV4-2 and TRBJ2-2; 13 bases line up with TRBD2. Germline CDR1 is LGHNA and CDR2 is YNFKEQ. J lost 6 bases, V lost 3 bases, and 7 bases had no gene match. The CDR3 loop spans 17 amino acids. The CDR3 coding sequence is TGTGCCAGCAGCCAGAGACTAGCGGGAGGTTTAGCCGGGGAGCTGTTTTTT. Protein: CASSQRLAGGLAGELFF.

This clonotype was detected a few times. The CDR3 spells CASSYSRLYNEQFF. As DNA, the CDR3 is TGTGCCAGCAGTTACTCCCGGTTATACAATGAGCAGTTCTTC. The rearrangement uses TRBV6-2 or TRBV6-3 and TRBJ2-1, with no clear D. Germline lookup yields CDR1 MNHEY and CDR2 SVGEGT. The CDR3 length is 14 residues. The germline V and J ends were trimmed by 0 bases and 4 bases, with 7 bases remaining between them.

This clonotype was picked up many times. The genes are TRBV15 and TRBJ2-5; 8 bases are shared with TRBD2. V shed 3 bases and J 5 bases; nucleotides not matched to a gene: 11. The CDR3 is 16 amino acids. CDR1 and CDR2 from the germline V gene are LNHNV and YYDKDF (reference sequence). The CDR3 DNA sequence: TGTGCCACCAGCAGGGCGAGCGGGAGCTCGGTGGAGACCCAGTACTTC. The encoded protein is CATSRASGSSVETQYF.

This clonotype was counted ten times or more. The genes are TRBV27 and TRBJ1-2; D is uncertain. V was cut by 2 bases and J by 4 bases, with 17 bases left in between. CDR1 MNHEY and CDR2 SMNVEV come from the germline V gene (reference sequence). The CDR3 is 16 amino acids. The CDR3 reads CASSLDHGHSSYGYTF. The CDR3, as DNA: TGTGCCAGCAGTTTAGACCATGGTCATTCCTCCTATGGCTACACCTTC.

In its sample, this clonotype was seen many times. V is TRBV11-3 and J is TRBJ2-7; D is perhaps TRBD2 (5 bases). In germline, CDR1 is SGHNT, CDR2 YENEEA. There are 14 residues in the CDR3. Trimming shortened V by 5 bases and J by 2 bases, and 13 bases separated the two germline ends. The CDR3 bases are TGTGCCAGCAGCCCTGGGAGATCGACCTACGAGCAGTACTTC. Protein: CASSPGRSTYEQYF.

A remark on this clonotype: A far larger clone differs by one base, so this is likely a read error. This rearrangement joins TRBV11-2 to TRBJ2-5; TRBD2 matches 10 bases. TRBJ2-3 explains the end of the DNA better; the J call may be wrong. The V gene's germline CDR1 is SGHAT and CDR2 FQNNGV. This CDR3 is 15 amino acids long. DNA of the CDR3: TGTGCCAGCAGCGCCCAGCGGGAGGGCGCAGATGCGCAGTATTTT. Its protein product is CASSAQREGADAQYF.

This clonotype turned up a few times. The chain has TRBV9 and TRBJ2-2; a weak D match, TRBD2 (6 bases). Germline V CDR1 and CDR2: SGDLS, YYNGEE. The CDR3 extends over 16 amino acids. Trimming pared 5 bases from V and 6 bases from J, leaving 20 bases between. The chain's CDR3 is CASSFAGRYIPGELFF. The CDR3 DNA is TGTGCCAGCAGTTTTGCGGGACGTTATATCCCCGGGGAGCTGTTTTTT.

This clonotype was recorded many times. This chain connects TRBV6-5 to TRBJ2-5; 8 positions match TRBD1. Germline V gene data show CDR1 as MNHEY and CDR2 as SVGAGI. The CDR3 contains 15 residues. Unmatched junction bases numbered 3, after V lost 2 bases and J lost 1 base. The CDR3 region has the DNA TGTGCCAGCAGTTACGAAGGGACAGGCCAAGAGACCCAGTACTTC. Translated, it gives CASSYEGTGQETQYF.

The J gene is TRBJ2-7, the V gene TRBV9, with TRBD1 matching 10 bases. With V trimmed by 0 bases and J by 4 bases, 4 bases remained unmatched. Germline V gene data show CDR1 as SGDLS and CDR2 as YYNGEE. The CDR3 is 15 residues long. The CDR3 region has the DNA TGTGCCAGCAGCGTAGAAGGGACAGGGGCATACGAGCAGTACTTC. Protein: CASSVEGTGAYEQYF. The complete variable domain, with remaining parts taken from reference TRBV9 and TRBJ2-7, reads DSGVTQTPKHLITATGQRVTLRCSPRSGDLSVYWYQQSLDQGLQFLIQYYNGEERAKGNILERFSAQQFPDLHSELNLSSLELGDSALYFCASSVEGTGAYEQYFGPGTRLTVT.

This clonotype has ten or more counts. V and J are TRBV2 and TRBJ1-1, with a tentative D call TRBD1 (5 bases). The V and J ends lost 6 bases and 0 bases respectively, with 14 bases between them. This CDR3 has 15 amino acids. From germline, CDR1 is SNHLY and CDR2 FYNNEI. CDR3 loop: CASRPKGSMNTEAFF. In DNA form, the CDR3 reads TGTGCCAGCAGGCCCAAGGGGTCCATGAACACTGAAGCTTTCTTT.

This clonotype was seen at least ten times. The chain uses TRBV2 and TRBJ2-1; D ambiguous. The CDR3 has 15 residues. In germline, CDR1 is SNHLY, CDR2 FYNNEI. V was cut by 5 bases and J by 8 bases, with 19 bases left in between. DNA for the CDR3: TGTGCCAGCAGTCTTGACGGACCGCACGGGTATGAGCAGTTCTTC. Amino acids: CASSLDGPHGYEQFF.

The rearrangement links TRBV3-1 to TRBJ1-1; 12 bases fit TRBD1. CDR1 and CDR2 from the germline V gene are LGHDT and YNNKEL (reference sequence). This CDR3 contains 14 residues. The V and J ends lost 3 bases and 9 bases, in that order; junction bases with no gene match: 5. The CDR3 here is CASSQGTGGGQAFF. Written as DNA, the CDR3 is TGTGCCAGCAGCCAGGGGACAGGGGGCGGACAAGCTTTCTTT.

The V gene is TRBV11-1, the J gene TRBJ1-1, with D maybe TRBD1 (5 bases). This CDR3 spans 14 amino acids. The germline V gene encodes CDR1 SGHAT and CDR2 FQDESV (reference sequence). The V and J ends lost 5 bases and 5 bases respectively, with 15 bases between them. The CDR3 DNA reads TGTGCCAGCAGCAAAGGGACGGCGCGGACTGAAGCTTTCTTT. Translation gives CASSKGTARTEAFF.

Ten or more counts support this clonotype. The rearrangement links TRBV30 to TRBJ2-1; 12 nucleotides line up with TRBD2. J gave up 6 bases and V 5 bases, and 8 bases lay outside the gene matches. This CDR3 has 15 residues. CDR1 and CDR2 from the germline V gene are GTSNPN and SVGIG (reference sequence). CDR3 DNA sequence: TGTGCCTGGGTCGCCGGACTAGCGGGAATCAATGAGCAGTTCTTC. Translated, it gives CAWVAGLAGINEQFF.

This clonotype was detected many times. The CDR3 DNA reads TGTGCCAGCAGGACGACAGCGGTCTATGGCTACACCTTC. Translated: CASRTTAVYGYTF. The chain uses TRBV6-1 and TRBJ1-2; D perhaps matches TRBD1 (5 bases). The germline V gene has CDR1 MNHNS and CDR2 SASEGT. V lost 6 bases, J lost 4 bases, and 12 bases lay in between. This CDR3 comprises 13 residues.

This clonotype was detected ten times or more. The genes are TRBV11-2 and TRBJ1-5, with a weak D call TRBD1 (5 bases). The V gene lost 0 bases and the J gene lost 4 bases, with 16 bases spanning the gap. The CDR3 consists of 17 residues. Germline loops: CDR1 SGHAT, CDR2 FQNNGV. The CDR3 loop is CASSLEPVGLRNQPQHF. CDR3 DNA sequence: TGTGCCAGCAGCTTAGAGCCGGTGGGGCTACGAAATCAGCCCCAGCATTTT.

This clonotype was found many times. V usage is TRBV2 and J usage is TRBJ1-3; no clear D. This CDR3 is built from 17 residues. Trimming shortened V by 3 bases and J by 0 bases, and 15 bases separated the two germline ends. The V gene's germline CDR1 is SNHLY and CDR2 FYNNEI. The CDR3 sequence: CASSDALRQFSGNTIYF. For the CDR3, the DNA is TGTGCCAGCAGTGATGCCCTGAGGCAGTTCTCTGGAAACACCATATATTTT.